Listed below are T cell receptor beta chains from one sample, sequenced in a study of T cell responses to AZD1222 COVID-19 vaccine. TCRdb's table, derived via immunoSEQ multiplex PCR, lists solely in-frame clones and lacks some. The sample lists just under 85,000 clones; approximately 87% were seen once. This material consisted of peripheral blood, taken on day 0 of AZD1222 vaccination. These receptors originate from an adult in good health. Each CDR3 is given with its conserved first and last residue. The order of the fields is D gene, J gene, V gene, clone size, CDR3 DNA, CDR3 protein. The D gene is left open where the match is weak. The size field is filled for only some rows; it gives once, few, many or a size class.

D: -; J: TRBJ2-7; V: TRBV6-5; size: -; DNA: TGTGCCAGCAGATCGCCCTACGAGCAGTACTTC; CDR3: CASRSPYEQYF
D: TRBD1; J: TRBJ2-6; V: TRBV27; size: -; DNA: TGTGCCAGCAGTCCAAAGACAGGGGGCCTACGTGGGGCCAACGTCCTGACTTTC; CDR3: CASSPKTGGLRGANVLTF
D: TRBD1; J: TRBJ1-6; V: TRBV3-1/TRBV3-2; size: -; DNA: TGTGCCAGCAGCCAAGGAGGGGGCGGGAGTAATTCACCCCTCCACTTT; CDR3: CASSQGGGGSNSPLHF
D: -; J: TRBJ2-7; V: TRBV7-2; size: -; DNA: TGTGCCAGCAGCTTTCTTACGGACGGACTAAATGAGCAGTACTTC; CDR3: CASSFLTDGLNEQYF
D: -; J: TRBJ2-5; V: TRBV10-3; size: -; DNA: TGTGCCATCTTCCGAGTCGAGAGTCAGACCCAGTACTTC; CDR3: CAIFRVESQTQYF
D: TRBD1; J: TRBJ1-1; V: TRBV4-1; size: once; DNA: TGCGCCAGCAGCCACGATATCATCGGACAGGTTAACACTGAAGCTTTCTTT; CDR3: CASSHDIIGQVNTEAFF
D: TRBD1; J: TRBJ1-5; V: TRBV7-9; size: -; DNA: TGTGCCAGCAGTCCGGGACAGGGGAATTTAGGCGGGCTCTCTCAGCCCCAGCATTTT; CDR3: CASSPGQGNLGGLSQPQHF
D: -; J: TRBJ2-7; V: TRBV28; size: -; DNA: TGTGCCAGCAGTGAGACAGCCCGCTCCTACGAGCAGTACTTC; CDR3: CASSETARSYEQYF
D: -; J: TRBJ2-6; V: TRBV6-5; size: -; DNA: TGTGCCAGCAGACTGGATTCTGGGGCCAACGTCCTGACTTTC; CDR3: CASRLDSGANVLTF
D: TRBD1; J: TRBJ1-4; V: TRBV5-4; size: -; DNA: TGTGCCAGCAGCTTAATGACAGGGGGGCGAGAAAAACTGTTTTTT; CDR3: CASSLMTGGREKLFF
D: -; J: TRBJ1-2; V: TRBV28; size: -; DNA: TGTGCCAGCAGCCCCCCGGCTCTCTATGGCTACACCTTC; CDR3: CASSPPALYGYTF
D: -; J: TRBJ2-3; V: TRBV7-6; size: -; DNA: TGTGCCAGCAGCTTACAGGAAAGAGATACGCAGTATTTT; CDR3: CASSLQERDTQYF
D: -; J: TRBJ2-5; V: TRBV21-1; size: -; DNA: TGTGCCAGCAGCAAAGAGGGGATTGGGGAGACCCAGTACTTC; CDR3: CASSKEGIGETQYF
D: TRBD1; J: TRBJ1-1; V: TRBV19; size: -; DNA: TGTGCCAGTAGTGTGACAGGGGGTAACACTGAAGCTTTCTTT; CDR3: CASSVTGGNTEAFF
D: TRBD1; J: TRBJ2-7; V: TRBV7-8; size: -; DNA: TGTGCCAGCAGCTCAAAAACCGGGACAGGGGCCATTAGCTCCTACGAGCAGTACTTC; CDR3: CASSSKTGTGAISSYEQYF
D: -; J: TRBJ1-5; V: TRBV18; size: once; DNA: TGTGCCAGCTCACCAGGGTCATCGAATCAGCCCCAGCATTTT; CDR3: CASSPGSSNQPQHF
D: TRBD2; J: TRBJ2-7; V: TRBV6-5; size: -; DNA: TGTGCCAGCAGTTACTCGTGGACTAGCGGGGCCTACGAGCAGTACTTC; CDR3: CASSYSWTSGAYEQYF
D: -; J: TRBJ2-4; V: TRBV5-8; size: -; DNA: TGTGCCAGCAGCTTGTATCACAAACTTATAGCCAAAAACATTCAGTACTTC; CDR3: CASSLYHKLIAKNIQYF
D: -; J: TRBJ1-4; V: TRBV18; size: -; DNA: TGTGCCAGCTCTGGAGACGACGAAAAACTGTTTTTT; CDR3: CASSGDDEKLFF
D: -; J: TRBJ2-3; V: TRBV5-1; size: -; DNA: TGCGCCAGCAGCGCTAGCACCTCCCCTAGCACAGATACGCAGTATTTT; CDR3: CASSASTSPSTDTQYF
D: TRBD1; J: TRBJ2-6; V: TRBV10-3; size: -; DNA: TGTGCCATCAGTGCGGGACAGCTGAGCTCTGGGGCCAACGTCCTGACTTTC; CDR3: CAISAGQLSSGANVLTF
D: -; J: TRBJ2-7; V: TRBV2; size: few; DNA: TGTGCCAGCAGTAAAGAACTCCTCGTGTACTTC; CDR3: CASSKELLVYF